The 28 T cell receptor beta chains reported below all come from one sample, sequenced in a study of Graves' ophthalmopathy and Graves' hyperthyroidism. As the template, RNA transcripts were used to amplify TCR beta CDR3 regions. The first-round RT-PCR employed HTBI primers together with the Qiagen OneStep RT-PCR kit. A multiplex PCR was then performed as the second round. One entry per CDR3 protein, called by TCRdb with MiXCR from the multiplex PCR reads. This repertoire shows about 400,000 distinct CDR3 sequences, 18% found once; its top ten account for 1.6%. The sequenced sample consisted of peripheral blood. The receptor source for this set is a woman aged 18-29 years with Graves' ophthalmopathy.

Only one count was recorded for this clonotype. V gene TRBV6-2 or TRBV6-3 combines with J gene TRBJ2-7; the match to TRBD2 covers 14 bases. CDR3 length equals 19 residues. V gave up 5 bases and J gave up 0 bases; unmatched junction bases: 12. CDR1 MNHEY and CDR2 SVGEGT come from the germline V gene. The CDR3 loop is CASSRLPGLAGESSYEQYF. CDR3 bases: TGTGCCAGCAGTCGGCTGCCGGGACTAGCGGGAGAATCCTCCTACGAGCAGTACTTC.

This clonotype was seen only once. The chain is built from TRBV6-2 or TRBV6-3 and TRBJ1-1; D is ambiguous. There are 11 residues in the CDR3. Germline CDR1 is MNHEY and CDR2 is SVGEGT. Deletions cut 6 bases from V and 11 bases from J, with 13 bases between. This CDR3 reads CASSYDTYAFF. The CDR3 DNA sequence: TGTGCCAGCAGCTATGACACCTACGCTTTCTTT.

This clonotype was observed many times. V and J are TRBV11-2 and TRBJ2-2, with TRBD1 matching over 10 bases. V was clipped by 3 bases and J by 6 bases; unmatched bases: 13. The CDR3 totals 18 residues. Germline CDR1 is SGHAT and CDR2 is FQNNGV. The CDR3 is CASSLIPTGGGRAGELFF. CDR3 nucleotides: TGTGCCAGCAGCTTGATACCGACAGGGGGCGGAAGGGCCGGGGAGCTGTTTTTT.

This clonotype was seen ten or more times. This sequence joins TRBV6-1 and TRBJ2-7, with 9 bases aligning to TRBD1. The CDR3 has 14 amino acids. Germline trimming cut 4 bases from V and 2 bases from J; bases unmatched to any gene: 3. Germline lookup yields CDR1 MNHNS and CDR2 SASEGT. CDR3 sequence: CASSARTGAYEQYF. The CDR3 region has the DNA TGTGCCAGCAGTGCCCGGACAGGGGCCTACGAGCAGTACTTC.

This clonotype appeared many times. The chain employs TRBV10-1 and TRBJ1-3; D is uncertain. There are 13 residues in the CDR3. The V gene lost 10 bases and the J gene lost 0 bases, with 10 bases spanning the gap. CDR1 and CDR2 from the germline V gene are WNHNN and SYGVQD (reference sequence). This CDR3 reads CATFKSSGNTIYF. As DNA, the CDR3 is TGCGCCACCTTCAAAAGCTCTGGAAACACCATATATTTT.

This clonotype has at least ten counts. The rearrangement uses TRBV6-1 and TRBJ1-1; D possibly corresponds to TRBD1 (5 bases). CDR3 length: 16 amino acids. Germline V gene data show CDR1 as MNHNS and CDR2 as SASEGT. With 6 bases removed from V and 2 bases from J, the gap between germline ends came to 19 bases. The CDR3, as DNA: TGTGCCAGCAGCAACGGGGGGGTAGGGTCAAACACTGAAGCTTTCTTT. Protein: CASSNGGVGSNTEAFF.

The table lists this clonotype with many counts. This chain joins TRBV11-2 and TRBJ1-1; possible D gene TRBD1, 5 bases. This CDR3 comprises 15 residues. Trimming pared 7 bases from V and 1 base from J, leaving 16 bases between. Germline V CDR1 and CDR2: SGHAT, FQNNGV. The chain's CDR3 is CASTVREGWNTEAFF. CDR3 DNA: TGTGCCAGCACCGTAAGAGAGGGGTGGAACACTGAAGCTTTCTTT.

In its sample, this clonotype was seen many times. CDR3 region: CASSLSTGEGPQHF. The CDR3 nucleotides are TGTGCCAGCAGTTTATCGACAGGCGAGGGGCCCCAGCATTTT. V is TRBV12-3 or TRBV12-4 and J is TRBJ1-5; D might be TRBD1 (6 bases). CDR3 size: 14 residues. V gave up 2 bases and J gave up 9 bases, with 14 bases separating them.

This clonotype was counted at least ten times. The V call is TRBV28, the J call TRBJ2-7, with 9 bases identical to TRBD1. Trimming took 3 bases from V and 7 from J; bases not matched to a gene: 10. CDR1 MDHEN and CDR2 SYDVKM come from the germline V gene. The CDR3 extends over 15 amino acids. The CDR3, as DNA: TGTGCCAGCAGTTTTAGTGGGACAGGGATAGTAGAGCAGTACTTC. Translated: CASSFSGTGIVEQYF.

This clonotype was found many times. The chain carries TRBV30 and TRBJ2-2; perhaps TRBD1 as D (6 bases). CDR3 length: 15 residues. V lost 2 bases to trimming and J lost 6 bases, with 16 bases between them. Per germline, CDR1 GTSNPN and CDR2 SVGIG (reference sequence). Here the CDR3 DNA reads TGTGCCTGGAGTTTATACAGGACAGCCGCCGGGGAGCTGTTTTTT. It is translated as CAWSLYRTAAGELFF.

In its sample, this clonotype was seen once. An end of the junction differs from the germline gene, which may be a read error. The rearrangement links TRBV6-2 or TRBV6-3 to TRBJ1-1, with no clear D. This CDR3 is 15 amino acids long. Germline CDR1 MNHEY, CDR2 SVGEGT. Written as DNA, the CDR3 is TGTGCCAACAGTACTAGCCTAGGGCTGAGGACTGAAGCTTTCTTT. Amino acids: CANSTSLGLRTEAFF.

This clonotype was seen many times. V is TRBV15 and J is TRBJ1-5; TRBD1 agrees at 8 bases. The CDR3 covers 17 residues. With V trimmed by 1 base and J by 4 bases, 9 bases remained unmatched. Germline V lookup: CDR1 LNHNV, CDR2 YYDKDF (reference sequence). In DNA form, the CDR3 reads TGTGCCACCAGCAGAGGTCCCGACAGGGGAGGGAATCAGCCCCAGCATTTT. Protein product: CATSRGPDRGGNQPQHF.

This clonotype was found many times. The V gene is TRBV7-6, the J gene TRBJ1-5; D remains ambiguous. From germline, CDR1 is SGHVS and CDR2 FNYEAQ. V was trimmed by 3 bases and J by 5 bases, leaving 8 bases between them. This CDR3 is 13 amino acids long. Here the CDR3 DNA reads TGTGCCAGCAGCTTGAGGGAGGATCAGCCCCAGCATTTT. This sequence encodes CASSLREDQPQHF.

This clonotype came up many times. This chain links TRBV28 with TRBJ2-7; TRBD1 might be the D (6 bases). The CDR3 is made up of 14 amino acids. The germline CDR1 and CDR2 sequences are MDHEN and SYDVKM. The V end lost 6 bases, the J end lost 2 bases, and 14 bases lay between the germline ends. The CDR3 DNA follows: TGTGCCAGCAGCCAAACAGGGTTTCCCTACGAGCAGTACTTC. Its translation: CASSQTGFPYEQYF.

This clonotype was found many times. The chain employs TRBV12-3 or TRBV12-4 and TRBJ2-4, with D tentatively TRBD2 (6 bases). Trimming pared 6 bases from V and 1 base from J, leaving 16 bases between. CDR3 size: 16 residues. The CDR3 sequence is CASRSPRGGAKNIQYF. The CDR3 DNA sequence: TGTGCCAGCAGATCCCCCCGTGGGGGGGCCAAAAACATTCAGTACTTC.

This clonotype was seen many times. The CDR3 DNA sequence: TGTGCCAGCAGCTTTATGAAAGAAGAGACCCAGTACTTC. It yields the protein CASSFMKEETQYF. This sequence joins TRBV7-9 and TRBJ2-5; D uncertain. Germline CDR1 and CDR2: SEHNR and FQNEAQ (reference sequence). The CDR3 contains 13 residues. V lost 3 bases and J lost 3, with 8 bases in between.

V usage is TRBV20-1 and J usage is TRBJ2-2, with 9 bases fitting TRBD2. Germline lookup yields CDR1 DFQATT and CDR2 SNEGSKA (reference sequence). V dropped 3 bases and J dropped 3; count of bases not matched to a gene: 5. CDR3 length: 15 residues. The CDR3 here is CSARRASGDTGELFF. As DNA, the CDR3 is TGCAGTGCTAGGAGGGCTAGCGGGGACACCGGGGAGCTGTTTTTT.

This clonotype was recorded a few times. The gene calls are TRBV6-5 and TRBJ2-7; 7 nucleotides match TRBD2. The J segment lost 6 bases and the V segment lost 0 bases, leaving 2 bases of the junction unmatched. The CDR3 is 13 residues long. CDR1 is MNHEY and CDR2 is SVGAGI in the germline V gene. The CDR3 loop reads CASSYSGGSEQYF. The CDR3 DNA follows: TGTGCCAGCAGTTACTCGGGAGGGTCCGAGCAGTACTTC.

This clonotype was counted at least ten times. The chain has TRBV2 and TRBJ2-1, with TRBD2 as a possible D gene (5 bases). V was pared by 6 bases and J by 4 bases, with 19 bases between. The CDR3 consists of 16 residues. From germline, CDR1 is SNHLY and CDR2 FYNNEI. CDR3 sequence (DNA): TGTGCCAGCAGCCGCACGCCTAGCCTTCTTTACAATGAGCAGTTCTTC. Residues: CASSRTPSLLYNEQFF.

The sample holds many counts of this clonotype. This chain links TRBV29-1 with TRBJ1-1; TRBD1 agrees at 9 bases. V was pared by 3 bases and J by 4 bases, with 27 bases of the junction left unmatched. The CDR3 has 21 residues. Germline assignment: CDR1 SQVTM and CDR2 ANQGSEA. As DNA, the CDR3 is TGCAGCGTTGATGGGCTTTTGGGCCGGGACAGGGCCGCCCGGGGTGGCACTGAAGCTTTCTTT. Translated: CSVDGLLGRDRAARGGTEAFF.

This clonotype was picked up many times. V gene TRBV27 combines with J gene TRBJ2-7, with D possibly TRBD1 on 6 matching bases. The germline V gene encodes CDR1 MNHEY and CDR2 SMNVEV (reference sequence). V lost 6 bases and J 3 bases, leaving 21 bases between the germline ends. This CDR3 has 16 residues. CDR3 protein: CASSTDNRVQRYEQYF. The CDR3 nucleotides are TGTGCCAGCAGCACAGACAACAGGGTTCAGCGCTACGAGCAGTACTTC.

This clonotype was seen repeatedly, ten times or more. This chain uses TRBV20-1 with TRBJ2-7, with 10 nucleotides matching TRBD1. The trim removed 1 base at V and 4 bases at J, leaving 7 bases unmatched. The germline CDR1 and CDR2 sequences are DFQATT and SNEGSKA (reference sequence). The CDR3 is 15 residues long. The CDR3 reads CSARVTGTGAYEQYF. Here the CDR3 DNA reads TGCAGTGCTAGAGTCACCGGGACAGGGGCTTACGAGCAGTACTTC.

At least ten counts were recorded for this clonotype. CDR3 loop: CAWISRQGLNSPLHF. CDR3 DNA: TGTGCCTGGATCTCGCGACAGGGACTAAATTCACCCCTCCACTTT. The chain links TRBV30 to TRBJ1-6, with 7 bases identical to TRBD1. Germline lookup yields CDR1 GTSNPN and CDR2 SVGIG (reference sequence). There are 15 residues in the CDR3. V dropped 4 bases and J dropped 7; count of bases not matched to a gene: 10.

This clonotype was counted ten times or more. The V call is TRBV4-2, the J call TRBJ2-7; TRBD1 matches 9 bases. After removal of 0 bases from V and 2 bases from J, the junction contained 8 bases not matched to a gene. The CDR3 spans 17 residues. The V gene's germline CDR1 is LGHNA and CDR2 YNFKEQ. The CDR3 DNA reads as TGTGCCAGCAGCCAAGATCTCGGACAGGGGCGGGCCTACGAGCAGTACTTC. Translated: CASSQDLGQGRAYEQYF.

The J gene is TRBJ2-2, the V gene TRBV5-4; D uncertain. CDR1 is SGHNT, CDR2 YYREEE, per germline (reference sequence). V lost 5 bases and J 7 bases, leaving 9 bases between the germline ends. CDR3 size: 12 residues. The CDR3 region is CASRQNFGELFF. The DNA of the CDR3 is TGTGCCAGCAGACAGAACTTCGGGGAGCTGTTTTTT.

Ten or more counts support this clonotype. This chain connects TRBV27 to TRBJ1-1; D unclear. Germline CDR1 reads MNHEY; CDR2 reads SMNVEV (reference sequence). The CDR3 loop spans 13 amino acids. V lost 6 bases to trimming and J lost 3 bases, with 11 bases between them. CDR3: CASSHQAHTEAFF. In nucleotides, the CDR3 is TGTGCCAGCAGCCATCAGGCCCACACTGAAGCTTTCTTT.

This clonotype came up many times. V is TRBV7-2 and J is TRBJ1-5, with TRBD1 identical over 7 bases. CDR1 and CDR2 from the germline V gene are SGHTA and FQGNSA. The CDR3 is made up of 14 amino acids. V lost 3 bases and J lost 3; bases outside the gene matches: 2. CDR3 sequence: CASSFTGVNQPQHF. The CDR3 DNA reads TGTGCCAGCAGCTTCACAGGGGTCAATCAGCCCCAGCATTTT.

There are many counts of this clonotype. The gene calls are TRBV6-2 or TRBV6-3 and TRBJ1-1; D may be TRBD1 (6 bases). The ends were cut back, 2 bases at V and 3 bases at J, with 10 bases in the middle. The CDR3 length is 14 residues. CDR1 is MNHEY and CDR2 is SVGEGT in the germline V gene. The CDR3 DNA sequence: TGTGCCAGCAGTTACCGGGGGGCGGACACTGAAGCTTTCTTT. It specifies CASSYRGADTEAFF.